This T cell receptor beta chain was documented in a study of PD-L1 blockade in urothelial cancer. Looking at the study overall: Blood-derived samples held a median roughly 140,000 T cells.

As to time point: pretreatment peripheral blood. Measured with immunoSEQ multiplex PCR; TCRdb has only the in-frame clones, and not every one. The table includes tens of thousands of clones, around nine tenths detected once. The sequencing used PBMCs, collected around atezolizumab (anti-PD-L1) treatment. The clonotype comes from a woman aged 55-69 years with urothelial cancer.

The CDR3 region is CASRSGNPTNEKLFF. The CDR3 nucleotides are TGTGCCAGTAGATCAGGGAATCCGACTAATGAAAAACTGTTTTTT. The chain couples TRBV19 to TRBJ1-4; TRBD1 is a possible D gene (5 bases). This CDR3 comprises 15 residues. CDR1 and CDR2 (germline): LNHDA, SQIVND (reference sequence). V lost 6 bases to trimming and J lost 2 bases, with 13 bases between them.